The 14 T cell receptor beta chains below come from one sample, sequenced in a study of blood T cell repertoires in COVID-19. Profiled with immunoSEQ multiplex PCR; TCRdb holds only in-frame clones, not every one. The sample holds about 300,000 clones; around 89% are singletons and the top ten take under 8%. Sequencing was done on a sample of peripheral blood. These receptor sequences come from a young woman who had recovered from COVID-19.

The chain is built from TRBV24-1 and TRBJ1-4, with 10 bases fitting TRBD1. CDR1 and CDR2 (germline): KGHDR, SFDVKD. This CDR3 has 15 amino acids. V lost 5 bases to trimming and J lost 6 bases; unmatched junction nucleotides: 5. The CDR3 coding sequence is TGTGCCACCAGTGGGCCGGGACAGGGGTATGAAAAACTGTTTTTT. It yields the protein CATSGPGQGYEKLFF.

This sequence joins TRBV7-2 and TRBJ2-5; a possible D gene is TRBD2 (7 bases). The germline V gene encodes CDR1 SGHTA and CDR2 FQGNSA. This CDR3 comprises 14 residues. Trimming cost V 5 bases and J 4 bases, with 14 bases left between them. The CDR3: CASSPWGGRETQYF. The DNA of the CDR3 is TGTGCCAGCAGCCCGTGGGGGGGGCGAGAGACCCAGTACTTC.

This sequence joins TRBV7-7 and TRBJ2-2, with no clear D. The V end was cut by 1 base, the J end by 7 bases, with 7 bases between. Germline V gene data show CDR1 as SSHAT and CDR2 as FNYEAQ (reference sequence). This CDR3 spans 13 amino acids. CDR3 residues: CASSLVNNGELFF. For the CDR3, the DNA is TGTGCCAGCAGCTTAGTTAATAACGGGGAGCTGTTTTTT.

The chain carries TRBV7-9 and TRBJ1-2; no firm D call. Germline V gene data show CDR1 as SEHNR and CDR2 as FQNEAQ (reference sequence). This CDR3 contains 12 residues. V gave up 3 bases and J gave up 6 bases, with 8 bases separating them. CDR3 in amino acids: CASSFSADGYTF. For the CDR3, the DNA is TGTGCCAGCAGCTTTTCAGCGGATGGCTACACCTTC.

This chain connects TRBV5-1 to TRBJ2-7; TRBD2 is a possible D gene (5 bases). The CDR3 extends over 13 amino acids. Trimming pared 7 bases from V and 5 bases from J, leaving 16 bases between. The germline CDR1 and CDR2 sequences are SGHRS and YFSETQ. This chain's CDR3 is CASSGGRSDEQYF. CDR3 coding DNA: TGCGCCAGCTCCGGCGGGCGGAGCGACGAGCAGTACTTC.

With regard to this clone: Other nucleotide sequences from this sample produce the same CDR3. The gene calls are TRBV27 and TRBJ1-2; a possible D gene is TRBD1 (6 bases). V was pared by 2 bases and J by 4 bases, with 8 bases between. This CDR3 contains 13 residues. Germline V gene sequence: CDR1 MNHEY, CDR2 SMNVEV (reference sequence). The CDR3 loop is CASSLTGTYGYTF. The CDR3 nucleotides read TGTGCCAGCAGTTTAACAGGGACCTATGGCTACACCTTC.

In this sample, this clone turned up a few times. The sample contains more than one DNA sequence encoding this CDR3. The V gene is TRBV3-1 (or the pseudogene TRBV3-2), the J gene TRBJ1-1, with 7 nucleotides matching TRBD1. CDR1 and CDR2 from the germline V gene are LGHDT and YNNKEL (reference sequence). This CDR3 spans 14 amino acids. J was trimmed by 3 bases and V by 3 bases; bases with no gene match: 4. The DNA of the CDR3 is TGTGCCAGCAGCCATTTAACAGGGGACACTGAAGCTTTCTTT. Its translation: CASSHLTGDTEAFF.

This clone was detected once. The chain joins TRBV20-1 to TRBJ1-5, with 7 nucleotides matching TRBD1. This CDR3 is built from 15 residues. Per germline, CDR1 DFQATT and CDR2 SNEGSKA (reference sequence). Trimming took 3 bases from V and 6 from J; bases not matched to a gene: 11. The CDR3 spells CSASIWQGEAQPQHF. DNA of the CDR3: TGCAGTGCTAGTATATGGCAGGGGGAGGCTCAGCCCCAGCATTTT.

The J gene is TRBJ1-2, the V gene TRBV7-2; 9 bases fit TRBD1. V shed 3 bases and J 4 bases; nucleotides not matched to a gene: 3. The germline V gene has CDR1 SGHTA and CDR2 FQGNSA. This CDR3 comprises 14 residues. The chain's CDR3 is CASSFGQGLYGYTF. The CDR3 DNA is TGTGCCAGCAGCTTCGGACAGGGGCTCTATGGCTACACCTTC.

CDR3 amino acids: CATNSDTQETQYF. The CDR3, as DNA: TGTGCCACCAATTCGGACACCCAAGAGACCCAGTACTTC. The chain joins TRBV24-1 to TRBJ2-5; D might be TRBD1 (5 bases). The CDR3 runs to 13 residues. Trimming cost V 8 bases and J 1 base, with 10 bases left between them. Germline-derived CDR1 and CDR2 are KGHDR and SFDVKD.

The rearrangement joins TRBV4-2 to TRBJ1-5, with D uncertain. V lost 0 bases, J lost 3 bases, and 9 bases lay in between. This CDR3 comprises 15 residues. The V gene's germline CDR1 is LGHNA and CDR2 YNFKEQ. CDR3 sequence (DNA): TGTGCCAGCAGCCAAGACGGGAGGACCAATCAGCCCCAGCATTTT. Its protein is CASSQDGRTNQPQHF.

The V gene is TRBV5-1, the J gene TRBJ1-2; D is uncertain. V gave up 0 bases and J gave up 8 bases, with 11 bases separating them. In germline, CDR1 is SGHRS, CDR2 YFSETQ. The CDR3 consists of 13 residues. CDR3 in amino acids: CASSLERLSGYTF. In DNA form, the CDR3 reads TGCGCCAGCAGCTTGGAACGGTTGTCCGGCTACACCTTC.

Here the CDR3 reads CASSQVFGKSYEQYF. The CDR3 nucleotides are TGCGCCAGCAGCCAAGTTTTCGGGAAATCGTACGAGCAGTACTTC. V is TRBV4-1 and J is TRBJ2-7; TRBD2 might be the D (5 bases). Trimming removed 1 base from V and 4 bases from J, with 14 bases in between. CDR1 and CDR2 (germline): MGHRA, YSYEKL. The CDR3 consists of 15 residues.

The J gene is TRBJ2-4, the V gene TRBV7-9, with 7 bases lining up with TRBD1. The V gene's germline CDR1 is SEHNR and CDR2 FQNEAQ (reference sequence). J lost 5 bases, V lost 3 bases, and 1 base had no gene match. This CDR3 spans 13 amino acids. CDR3 coding DNA: TGTGCCAGCAGCTTCGGGACAGAAAACATTCAGTACTTC. Protein sequence: CASSFGTENIQYF.